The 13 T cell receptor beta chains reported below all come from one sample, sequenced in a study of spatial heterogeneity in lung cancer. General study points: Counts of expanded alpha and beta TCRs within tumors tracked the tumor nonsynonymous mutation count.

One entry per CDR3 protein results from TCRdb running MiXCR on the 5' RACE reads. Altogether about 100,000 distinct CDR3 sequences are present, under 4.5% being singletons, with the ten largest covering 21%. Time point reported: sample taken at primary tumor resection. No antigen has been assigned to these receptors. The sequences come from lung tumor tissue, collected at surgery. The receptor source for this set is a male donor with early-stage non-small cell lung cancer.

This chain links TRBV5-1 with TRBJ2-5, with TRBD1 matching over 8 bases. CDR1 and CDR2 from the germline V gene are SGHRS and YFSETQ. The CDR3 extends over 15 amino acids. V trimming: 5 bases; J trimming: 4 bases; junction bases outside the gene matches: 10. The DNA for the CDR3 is TGCGCCAGCAGACTCCAGGGGGCTCGGGTAGAGACCCAGTACTTC. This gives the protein CASRLQGARVETQYF. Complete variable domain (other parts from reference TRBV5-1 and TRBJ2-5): KAGVTQTPRYLIKTRGQQVTLSCSPISGHRSVSWYQQTPGQGLQFLFEYFSETQRNKGNFPGRFSGRQFSNSRSEMNVSTLELGDSALYLCASRLQGARVETQYFGPGTRLLVL.

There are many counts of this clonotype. The CDR3 coding sequence is TGTGCCAGCAGCCAAGAACCGGGGCGGATGTGGGGAGCTTTCTTT. This codes for CASSQEPGRMWGAFF. This chain uses TRBV3-1 with TRBJ1-1, with D possibly TRBD1 on 5 matching bases. The ends were cut back, 0 bases at V and 10 bases at J, with 18 bases in the middle. CDR1 and CDR2 from the germline V gene are LGHDT and YNNKEL (reference sequence). The CDR3 runs to 15 residues.

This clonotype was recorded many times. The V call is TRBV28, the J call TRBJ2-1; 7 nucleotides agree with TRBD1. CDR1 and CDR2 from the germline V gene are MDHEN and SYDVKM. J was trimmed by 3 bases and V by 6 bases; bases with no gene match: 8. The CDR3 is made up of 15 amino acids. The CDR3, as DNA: TGTGCCAGCAGCCCTTTTCGGACAGGCTACAATGAGCAGTTCTTC. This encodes CASSPFRTGYNEQFF.

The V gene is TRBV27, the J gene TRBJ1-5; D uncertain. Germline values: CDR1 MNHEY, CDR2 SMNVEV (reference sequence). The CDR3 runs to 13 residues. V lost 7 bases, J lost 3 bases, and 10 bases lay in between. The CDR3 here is CASMEGANQPQHF. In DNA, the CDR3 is TGTGCCAGCATGGAGGGAGCCAATCAGCCCCAGCATTTT.

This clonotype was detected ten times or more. The CDR3 loop reads CASSLQDQPQHF. CDR3 DNA: TGTGCCAGCAGCCTACAAGATCAGCCCCAGCATTTT. The V call is TRBV28, the J call TRBJ1-5, with unresolved D. The germline V gene encodes CDR1 MDHEN and CDR2 SYDVKM. The ends were cut back, 6 bases at V and 5 bases at J, with 8 bases in the middle. CDR3 length: 12 amino acids.

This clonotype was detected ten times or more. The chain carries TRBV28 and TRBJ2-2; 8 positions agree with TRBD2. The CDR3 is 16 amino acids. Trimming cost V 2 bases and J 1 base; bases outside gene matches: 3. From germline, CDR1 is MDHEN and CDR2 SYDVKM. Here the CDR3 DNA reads TGTGCCAGCAGTTTAAACGCGGGAGGGAACACCGGGGAGCTGTTTTTT. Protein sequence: CASSLNAGGNTGELFF.

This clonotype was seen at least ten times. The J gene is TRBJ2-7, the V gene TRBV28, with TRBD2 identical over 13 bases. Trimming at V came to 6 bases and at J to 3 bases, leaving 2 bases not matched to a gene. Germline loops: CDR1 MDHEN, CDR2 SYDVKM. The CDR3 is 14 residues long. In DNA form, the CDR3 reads TGTGCCAGCAGATGGACTAGCGGGAGCTACGAGCAGTACTTC. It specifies CASRWTSGSYEQYF.

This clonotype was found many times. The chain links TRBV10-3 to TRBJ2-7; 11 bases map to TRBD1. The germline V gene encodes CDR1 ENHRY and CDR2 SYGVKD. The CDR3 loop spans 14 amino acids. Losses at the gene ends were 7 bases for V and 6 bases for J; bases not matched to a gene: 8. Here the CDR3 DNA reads TGTGCCATCACCGGACAGGGGGCATCTTCCGAGCAGTACTTC. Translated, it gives CAITGQGASSEQYF.

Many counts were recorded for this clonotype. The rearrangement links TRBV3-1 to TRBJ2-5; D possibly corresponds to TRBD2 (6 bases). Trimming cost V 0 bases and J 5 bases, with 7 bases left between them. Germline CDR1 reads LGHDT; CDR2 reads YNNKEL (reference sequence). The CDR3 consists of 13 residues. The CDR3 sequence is CASSQDGGETQYF. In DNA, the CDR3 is TGTGCCAGCAGCCAAGACGGAGGGGAGACCCAGTACTTC.

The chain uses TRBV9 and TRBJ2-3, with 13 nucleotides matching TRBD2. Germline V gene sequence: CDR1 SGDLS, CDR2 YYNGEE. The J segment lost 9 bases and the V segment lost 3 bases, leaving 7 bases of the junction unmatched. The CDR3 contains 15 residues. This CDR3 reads CASSAGLAGASTQYF. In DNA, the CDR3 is TGTGCCAGCAGCGCAGGACTAGCGGGAGCATCGACGCAGTATTTT.

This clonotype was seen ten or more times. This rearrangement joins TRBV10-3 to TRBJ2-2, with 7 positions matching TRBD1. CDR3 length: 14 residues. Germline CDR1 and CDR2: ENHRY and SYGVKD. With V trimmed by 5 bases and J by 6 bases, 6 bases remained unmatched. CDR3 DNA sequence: TGTGCCATCAGTTACACAGGACAGGCCGGGGAGCTGTTTTTT. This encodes CAISYTGQAGELFF.

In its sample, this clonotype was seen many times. The CDR3 nucleotides are TGTGCCAGCAGCTTATTTGGGACGACACTTTCCTACTACACCTTC. Protein product: CASSLFGTTLSYYTF. V and J are TRBV11-2 and TRBJ1-2, with TRBD1 as a possible D gene (5 bases). Per germline, CDR1 SGHAT and CDR2 FQNNGV. This CDR3 region has 15 residues. The V and J ends lost 2 bases and 10 bases respectively, with 20 bases between them.

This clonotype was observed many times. The CDR3 bases are TGCGCCAGCAGCTTGGGCAGCGCGGACAGCTCCTACGAGCAGTACTTC. Its translation: CASSLGSADSSYEQYF. The chain carries TRBV5-1 and TRBJ2-7; D might be TRBD1 (6 bases). The germline gives CDR1 SGHRS, CDR2 YFSETQ. V lost 0 bases and J lost 0, with 13 bases in between. The CDR3 spans 16 residues. The full variable domain, with the rest looked up from reference TRBV5-1 and TRBJ2-7, is KAGVTQTPRYLIKTRGQQVTLSCSPISGHRSVSWYQQTPGQGLQFLFEYFSETQRNKGNFPGRFSGRQFSNSRSEMNVSTLELGDSALYLCASSLGSADSSYEQYFGPGTRLTVT.